One sample yielded the 18 T cell receptor beta chains listed below, sequenced in a study of read filtering for tumor transcriptome and immune sequencing (TCRdb year 2020). The run used an Illumina HiSeq 4000. Starting from around 400 ng RNA, TCR libraries were constructed with the Immunoverse kit using molecular barcoded adaptors that cover the alpha/delta and beta/gamma chains. The public reads were reprocessed in TCRdb via fastp at Q25 and MiXCR, keeping in-frame beta chains. Rows are combined by CDR3 protein, so each entry shows the most common genes and DNA. The sample table holds roughly 41,000 distinct CDR3 sequences, of which roughly an eighth were seen once. The top ten clones comprise approximately 35% of the sample. Sequenced input: a population of CD138-negative cells sorted from bone marrow. In light of the paper, this sample's cell subset or site label describes: bone marrow mononuclear cells depleted of CD138+ plasma/myeloma cells by negative magnetic selection. These receptors were collected from a donor over 35 with multiple myeloma.

The chain joins TRBV20-1 to TRBJ2-1; possibly TRBD2 for D (6 bases). Trimming removed 5 bases at V and 4 bases at J, with 9 bases between. The CDR3 loop spans 12 amino acids. CDR1 is DFQATT, CDR2 SNEGSKA, per germline (reference sequence). CDR3 region: CSAVGGYNEQFF. The CDR3 DNA is TGCAGTGCTGTAGGAGGGTACAATGAGCAGTTCTTC.

The rearrangement joins TRBV27 to TRBJ2-2, with D possibly being TRBD2 (6 bases). The germline V gene encodes CDR1 MNHEY and CDR2 SMNVEV (reference sequence). V lost 3 bases to trimming and J lost 4 bases, with 15 bases between them. The CDR3 runs to 16 residues. Written as DNA, the CDR3 is TGTGCCAGCAGTTTGGGGGGACCGGGCCTCACCGGGGAGCTGTTTTTT. Its protein product is CASSLGGPGLTGELFF.

At least ten counts were recorded for this clonotype. The CDR3 reads CASSDEPTDTQYF. CDR3 sequence (DNA): TGTGCCAGCAGTGATGAGCCCACAGATACGCAGTATTTT. The gene calls are TRBV2 and TRBJ2-3, with D unresolved. Germline V gives CDR1 SNHLY, CDR2 FYNNEI. CDR3 length: 13 amino acids. Trimming took off 3 bases at V and 2 bases at J, with 6 bases between the two ends.

With respect to this clonotype: A read error may explain this, as a much larger clone is one base away. The chain combines TRBV5-1 with TRBJ1-1; D unclear. CDR1 SGHRS and CDR2 YFSETQ come from the germline V gene. The CDR3 loop spans 16 amino acids. The CDR3 DNA reads as TGCGCCAGCAGCCCAGACGGACGGGGTCGGAACACTGAAGCTCTCTTT. It specifies CASSPDGRGRNTEALF.

The genes are TRBV20-1 and TRBJ2-7, with 10 positions matching TRBD2. Germline V gives CDR1 DFQATT, CDR2 SNEGSKA (reference sequence). The trim removed 6 bases at V and 6 bases at J, leaving 5 bases unmatched. This CDR3 contains 12 residues. The CDR3 here is CSATGLATEQYF. In DNA form, the CDR3 reads TGCAGTGCCACGGGACTAGCGACCGAGCAGTACTTC.

This clonotype showed up many times. This sequence joins TRBV14 and TRBJ2-7; 11 nucleotides align to TRBD1. Germline V CDR1 and CDR2: SGHDN, FVKESK. The ends lost 3 bases at V and 3 bases at J; junction bases unmatched: 7. The CDR3 loop spans 16 amino acids. The CDR3 DNA sequence: TGTGCCAGCAGCCAGATGGACAGGGGGCTTTACTACGAGCAGTACTTC. Amino acid sequence: CASSQMDRGLYYEQYF. The whole variable domain, remainder taken from reference TRBV14 and TRBJ2-7, is EAGVTQFPSHSVIEKGQTVTLRCDPISGHDNLYWYRRVMGKEIKFLLHFVKESKQDESGMPNNRFLAERTGGTYSTLKVQPAELEDSGVYFCASSQMDRGLYYEQYFGPGTRLTVT.

This clonotype was detected many times. The chain has TRBV27 and TRBJ2-1; D gene unclear. Trimming stripped 4 bases from V and 2 bases from J, with 6 bases between. This CDR3 has 13 residues. Germline-derived CDR1 and CDR2 are MNHEY and SMNVEV (reference sequence). In nucleotides, the CDR3 is TGTGCCAGCAGTTACAGTACCTACAATGAGCAGTTCTTC. Translated, it gives CASSYSTYNEQFF.

This clonotype was found many times. The chain links TRBV5-1 to TRBJ2-2, with 7 bases matching TRBD1. CDR1 and CDR2 (germline): SGHRS, YFSETQ. Germline trimming cut 2 bases from V and 5 bases from J; bases unmatched to any gene: 6. The CDR3 is made up of 15 amino acids. CDR3 in amino acids: CASSFSTGATGELFF. Written as DNA, the CDR3 is TGCGCCAGCAGCTTCTCCACAGGGGCTACCGGGGAGCTGTTTTTT.

This clonotype has a count of ten or more. V is TRBV20-1 and J is TRBJ1-6; D is perhaps TRBD1 (5 bases). The CDR3 extends over 15 amino acids. V lost 0 bases, J lost 5 bases, and 11 bases lay in between. The germline V gene encodes CDR1 DFQATT and CDR2 SNEGSKA (reference sequence). The CDR3 reads CSARDLGLDNSPLHF. As DNA, the CDR3 is TGCAGTGCTAGAGATCTGGGGCTGGATAATTCACCCCTCCACTTT.

On this clonotype itself: One base away lies a much larger clone, so this may be a sequencing read error. The CDR3 bases are TGCGCCAGCAGCTTGGCCCCCGGGACTACATACGATGAGCAGTTCTTC. Translating gives CASSLAPGTTYDEQFF. The chain couples TRBV5-1 to TRBJ2-1; 7 nucleotides align to TRBD2. The V gene end was trimmed by 0 bases and the J gene end by 8 bases; junction bases not matched to a gene: 11. Germline CDR1 reads SGHRS; CDR2 reads YFSETQ. The CDR3 has 16 amino acids.

In this sample, this clonotype turned up many times. The genes are TRBV3-1 and TRBJ2-3; D is undetermined. Trimming cost V 2 bases and J 2 bases, with 11 bases left between them. From germline, CDR1 is LGHDT and CDR2 YNNKEL (reference sequence). This CDR3 has 15 residues. This chain's CDR3 is CASSQSGATTDTQYF. The CDR3 DNA sequence: TGTGCCAGCAGCCAATCCGGTGCTACCACAGATACGCAGTATTTT.

At least ten counts were recorded for this clonotype. The chain is built from TRBV4-1 and TRBJ2-5; no reliable D call. Germline CDR1 is MGHRA and CDR2 is YSYEKL. V was trimmed by 0 bases and J by 9 bases, leaving 14 bases between them. The CDR3 runs to 14 residues. DNA for the CDR3: TGCGCCAGCAGCCAAGAGAATTATGGGTTGGCCCAGTACTTC. This codes for CASSQENYGLAQYF.

In its sample, this clonotype was seen many times. Here the CDR3 DNA reads TGTGCCAGCAGCTTAGCTCCGGGACTAGCGGGAGCGAGTAAGCTGTTTTTT. It translates to CASSLAPGLAGASKLFF. The chain recombines TRBV7-6 with TRBJ2-2; the match to TRBD2 covers 14 bases. The CDR3 contains 17 residues. Losses at the gene ends were 0 bases for V and 12 bases for J; bases not matched to a gene: 9. Germline CDR1 and CDR2: SGHVS and FNYEAQ.

As concerns this clonotype: A far larger clone is just one base off, so this is likely a read error. V and J are TRBV3-2 and TRBJ1-1. TRBV3-2 is assigned pseudogene status. This CDR3 region has 15 residues. The CDR3 here is CASSHSPLVGSEAFF. The CDR3 DNA reads TGTGCCAGCAGCCACAGCCCGCTGGTTGGGTCTGAAGCTTTCTTT.

This clonotype occurred many times. CDR3 sequence: CASKWQESYEQYF. The CDR3 coding sequence is TGTGCCAGCAAATGGCAGGAGTCCTACGAGCAGTACTTC. The chain is built from TRBV2 and TRBJ2-7; D is undetermined. Germline V gene lookup returns CDR1 SNHLY and CDR2 FYNNEI. The germline V and J ends were trimmed by 7 bases and 1 base, with 11 bases remaining between them. This CDR3 spans 13 amino acids.

This clonotype was counted a few times. The chain is built from TRBV11-3 and TRBJ2-1; TRBD1 agrees at 9 bases. The germline V gene encodes CDR1 SGHNT and CDR2 YENEEA. V gave up 0 bases and J gave up 4 bases; unmatched junction bases: 4. This CDR3 has 16 residues. The CDR3 loop reads CASSLEGGTGYNEQFF. CDR3 nucleotides: TGTGCCAGCAGCTTAGAGGGAGGGACAGGGTACAATGAGCAGTTCTTC. The full variable domain, in which reference TRBV11-3 and TRBJ2-1 provide the parts outside the CDR3, is EAGVVQSPRYKIIEKKQPVAFWCNPISGHNTLYWYLQNLGQGPELLIRYENEEAVDDSQLPKDRFSAERLKGVDSTLKIQPAELGDSAVYLCASSLEGGTGYNEQFFGPGTRLTVL.

CDR3 DNA sequence: TGTGCCACCACAGGGTCCGCGAACACCGGGGAGCTGTTTTTT. Translation gives CATTGSANTGELFF. The rearrangement uses TRBV15 and TRBJ2-2; the D gene is possibly TRBD1 (5 bases). The germline gives CDR1 LNHNV, CDR2 YYDKDF (reference sequence). There are 14 residues in the CDR3. The V end lost 7 bases, the J end lost 0 bases, and 9 bases lay between the germline ends.

This clonotype was found many times. The chain couples TRBV3-1 to TRBJ2-1, with TRBD1 as a possible D gene (6 bases). The CDR3 spans 14 residues. V lost 4 bases, J lost 9 bases, and 16 bases lay in between. CDR1 is LGHDT and CDR2 is YNNKEL in the germline V gene (reference sequence). CDR3 DNA: TGTGCCAGCAGCCGCCAGCCTGGGGGCAGTGAGCAGTTCTTC. It encodes CASSRQPGGSEQFF.